The present TCR beta chain was sequenced within a study of blood T cell repertoires in COVID-19. Study-level information: Specimens from acute and convalescent COVID-19 originated in the United States, Italy and Spain. Nucleic acid was either cDNA or gDNA, and it came from T cells, B-cell-depleted T cells, or PBMCs.

The CDR3 sequence is 13 residues long. CDR1 KGHSH and CDR2 LQKENI come from the germline V gene. After removal of 3 bases from V and 3 bases from J, the junction contained 2 bases not matched to a gene. Per the original data handling: Nucleated cell counts were estimated from reference gene primer amplification. The assay was immunoSEQ multiplex PCR, and TCRdb's table has in-frame clones only and misses some. V, J and clone size were drawn from that table, and D and trimming were deduced from the DNA. This table has about 31,000 clones, 85% to 90% appearing once. This TCR was recovered from a man older than 75 with acute or convalescent COVID-19. Material for sequencing was peripheral blood. The V gene is TRBV18, the J gene TRBJ2-7; 7 bases match TRBD1. CDR3 protein: CASSPGQSYEQYF. CDR3 nucleotides: TGTGCCAGCTCACCGGGACAGAGCTACGAGCAGTACTTC.